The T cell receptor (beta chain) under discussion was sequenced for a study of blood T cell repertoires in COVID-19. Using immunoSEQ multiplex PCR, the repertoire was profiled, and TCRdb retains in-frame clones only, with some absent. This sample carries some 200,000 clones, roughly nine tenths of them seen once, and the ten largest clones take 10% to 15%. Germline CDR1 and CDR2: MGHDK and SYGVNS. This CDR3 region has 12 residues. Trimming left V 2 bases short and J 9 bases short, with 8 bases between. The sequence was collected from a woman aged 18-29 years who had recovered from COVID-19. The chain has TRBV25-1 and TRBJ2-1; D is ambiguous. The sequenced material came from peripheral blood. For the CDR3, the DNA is TGTGCCAGCAGTGAACCGAACTCTGAGCAGTTCTTC. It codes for CASSEPNSEQFF.